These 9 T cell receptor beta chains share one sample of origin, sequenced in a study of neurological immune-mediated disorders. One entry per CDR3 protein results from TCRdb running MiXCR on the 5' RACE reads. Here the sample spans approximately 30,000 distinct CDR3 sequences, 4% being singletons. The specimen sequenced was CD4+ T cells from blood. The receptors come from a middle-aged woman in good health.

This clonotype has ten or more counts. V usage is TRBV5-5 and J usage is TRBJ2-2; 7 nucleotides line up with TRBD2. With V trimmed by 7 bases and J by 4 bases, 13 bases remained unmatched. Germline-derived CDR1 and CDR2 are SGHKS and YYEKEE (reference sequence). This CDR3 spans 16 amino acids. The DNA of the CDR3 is TGTGCCAGCGCGGGGGTTCGGGGAGTAGGCACCGGGGAGCTGTTTTTT. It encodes CASAGVRGVGTGELFF.

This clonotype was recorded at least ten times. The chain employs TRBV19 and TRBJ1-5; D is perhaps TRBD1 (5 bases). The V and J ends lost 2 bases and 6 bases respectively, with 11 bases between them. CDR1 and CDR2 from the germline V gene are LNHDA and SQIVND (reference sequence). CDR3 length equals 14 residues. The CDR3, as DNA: TGTGCCAGTAGTATAAGGGGCCCTCCTCAGCCCCAGCATTTT. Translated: CASSIRGPPQPQHF.

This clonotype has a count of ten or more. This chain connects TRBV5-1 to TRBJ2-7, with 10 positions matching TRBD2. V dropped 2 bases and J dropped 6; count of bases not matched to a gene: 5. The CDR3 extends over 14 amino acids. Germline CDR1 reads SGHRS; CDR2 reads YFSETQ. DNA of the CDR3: TGCGCCAGCAGCTTAGGGCTAGCGGGAGCCGAGCAGTACTTC. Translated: CASSLGLAGAEQYF. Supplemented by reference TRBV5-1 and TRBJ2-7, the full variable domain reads KAGVTQTPRYLIKTRGQQVTLSCSPISGHRSVSWYQQTPGQGLQFLFEYFSETQRNKGNFPGRFSGRQFSNSRSEMNVSTLELGDSALYLCASSLGLAGAEQYFGPGTRLTVT.

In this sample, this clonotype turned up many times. In nucleotides, the CDR3 is TGTGCCAGCAGCTTTGAGCGGAGCTCCTACAATGAGCAGTTCTTC. This codes for CASSFERSSYNEQFF. This chain connects TRBV7-2 to TRBJ2-1; TRBD2 is a possible D gene (5 bases). This CDR3 region has 15 residues. V lost 3 bases and J 0 bases, leaving 9 bases between the germline ends. CDR1 and CDR2 (germline): SGHTA, FQGNSA.

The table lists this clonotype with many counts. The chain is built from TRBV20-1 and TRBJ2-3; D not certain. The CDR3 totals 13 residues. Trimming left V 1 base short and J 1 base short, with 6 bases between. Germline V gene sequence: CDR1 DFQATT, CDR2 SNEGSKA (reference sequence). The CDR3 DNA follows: TGCAGTGCTAGAGGGGCAGGCACAGATACGCAGTATTTT. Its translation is CSARGAGTDTQYF.

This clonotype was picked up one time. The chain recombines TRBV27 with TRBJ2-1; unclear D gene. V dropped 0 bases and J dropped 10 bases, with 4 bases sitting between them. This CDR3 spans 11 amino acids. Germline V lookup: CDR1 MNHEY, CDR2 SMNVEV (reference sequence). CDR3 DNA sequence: TGTGCCAGCAGTTTATCGCGCGAGCAGTTCTTC. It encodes CASSLSREQFF.

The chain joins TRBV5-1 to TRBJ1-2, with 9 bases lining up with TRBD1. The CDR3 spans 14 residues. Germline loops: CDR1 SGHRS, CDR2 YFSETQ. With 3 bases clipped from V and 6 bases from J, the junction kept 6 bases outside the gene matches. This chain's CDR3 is CASSSGTGSDGYTF. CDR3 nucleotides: TGCGCCAGCAGCTCAGGGACAGGGAGTGATGGCTACACCTTC. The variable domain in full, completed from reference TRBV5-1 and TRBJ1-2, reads KAGVTQTPRYLIKTRGQQVTLSCSPISGHRSVSWYQQTPGQGLQFLFEYFSETQRNKGNFPGRFSGRQFSNSRSEMNVSTLELGDSALYLCASSSGTGSDGYTFGSGTRLTVV.

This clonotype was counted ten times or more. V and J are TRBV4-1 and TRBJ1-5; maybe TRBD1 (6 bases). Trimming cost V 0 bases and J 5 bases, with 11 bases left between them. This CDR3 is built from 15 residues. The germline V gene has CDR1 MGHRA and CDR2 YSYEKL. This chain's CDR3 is CASSQDHPGDQPQHF. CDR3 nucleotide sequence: TGCGCCAGCAGCCAAGACCACCCAGGGGATCAGCCCCAGCATTTT.

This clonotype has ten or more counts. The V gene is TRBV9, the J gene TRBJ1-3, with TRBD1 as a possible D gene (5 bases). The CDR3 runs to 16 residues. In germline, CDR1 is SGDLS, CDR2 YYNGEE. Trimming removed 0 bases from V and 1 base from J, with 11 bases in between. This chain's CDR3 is CASSVDAGGSGNTIYF. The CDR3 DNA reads TGTGCCAGCAGCGTAGACGCGGGGGGTTCTGGAAACACCATATATTTT.